These T cell receptor beta chains were read from a single sample in a study of early T cells in non-severe SARS-CoV-2 infection. Each CDR3 protein is one row after TCRdb ran MiXCR on the 5' RACE reads. Here the sample spans about 69,000 distinct CDR3 sequences, 4% to 6% being singletons. The specimen was whole blood, collected at baseline. Receptors originate from an adult who was a healthcare worker with PCR-confirmed SARS-CoV-2 infection or an uninfected control (not recorded which). The donor label of this sample is uncertain. The conserved cysteine and the conserved F or W are not part of the CDR3 here. D genes are given only for firm matches.

v_call d_call cdr3_aa
TRBV7-9 TRBD1 ASSQTGAGNTIY
TRBV10-3 - AISESGGRQGWLTAEAF
TRBV27 - ASSLMGLVNTEAF
TRBV7-2 - ASSWGGQVNTGELF
TRBV5-6 - ASSRTGTAHYEQY
TRBV7-8 - ASSLRMDSGNEQF
TRBV7-9 - ASSLGGYLGYT
TRBV29-1 - SVDQIAPWSTDTQY
TRBV28 TRBD2 ASSLGTSASYNEQF
TRBV29-1 TRBD1 SVEATGGLTEAF
TRBV20-1 - SARGGIGGYT
TRBV11-2 TRBD1 ASSIGDRGQEKLF
TRBV7-6 - ASSLGPWTSDTQY
TRBV14 - ASSQGGGTGYYEQY
TRBV12-3/TRBV12-4 TRBD1 ASSPPDRVGSPLH
TRBV11-2 TRBD2 ASSLGRTSGGDTQY
TRBV10-2 - ASRDTMGNTIY
TRBV6-5 - ASSYSRVRILDTQY
TRBV20-1 - SAYPGRDNSPLH
TRBV20-1 - SARGGTQRIAQY
TRBV28 - ASSLGGQQGIQPQH
TRBV11-2 - ASSLGPAVNEKLF
TRBV7-2 - ASSLAWQQETQY
TRBV15 - ATSRGGIEGHGQPQH
TRBV5-5 - ASSLVRPGVNTEAF
TRBV20-1 - SASPRVEEAF
TRBV11-2 - ASSLDGPSTDTQY
TRBV28 TRBD2 ASMSGRGDITQY
TRBV15 TRBD1 ATSSGQGDYSNQPQH
TRBV5-6 - ASSRYPYEQY
TRBV7-2 TRBD1 ASSSGTGLGEQY
TRBV3-1 - ASSQGEGRGGGYT